These 25 T cell receptor beta chains were sequenced from one sample in a study of blood T cell repertoires in COVID-19. The protocol was immunoSEQ multiplex PCR, while the TCRdb copy is restricted to in-frame clones and leaves out a portion. This table has 150,000 to 200,000 clones, approximately 86% appearing once. Source material: peripheral blood. These receptors were obtained from a woman in her 50s with acute or convalescent COVID-19.

In its sample, this clone was seen a few times. The chain joins TRBV10-3 to TRBJ2-3; D unresolved. The CDR3 consists of 14 residues. CDR1 is ENHRY, CDR2 SYGVKD, per germline. The ends were cut back, 0 bases at V and 2 bases at J, with 6 bases in the middle. CDR3 DNA: TGTGCCATCAGTGAGTCTGTGTACACAGATACGCAGTATTTT. Protein product: CAISESVYTDTQYF.

This chain uses TRBV19 with TRBJ2-2; 7 bases are shared with TRBD1. The CDR3 sequence is 13 residues long. The V segment lost 5 bases and the J segment 6 bases; nucleotides outside the gene matches: 3. CDR1 and CDR2 (germline): LNHDA, SQIVND (reference sequence). CDR3 bases: TGTGCCAGTAGTGACCAGGGGGCCGGGGAGCTGTTTTTT. Protein sequence: CASSDQGAGELFF.

The genes are TRBV7-6 and TRBJ1-5, with D possibly TRBD1 on 6 matching bases. V was pared by 6 bases and J by 0 bases, with 15 bases between. Germline V CDR1 and CDR2: SGHVS, FNYEAQ. The CDR3 length is 16 residues. CDR3 loop: CASRSDSPNSNQPQHF. CDR3 coding DNA: TGTGCCAGCAGGTCGGACAGTCCTAATAGCAATCAGCCCCAGCATTTT.

This clone was counted between two and nine times. The genes are TRBV7-2 and TRBJ1-5, with a weak D call TRBD1 (5 bases). Trimming left V 3 bases short and J 2 bases short, with 11 bases between. Germline loops: CDR1 SGHTA, CDR2 FQGNSA. The CDR3 is 15 residues long. The CDR3 nucleotides are TGTGCCAGCAGCTTCATTGGCAGGGGCAATCAGCCCCAGCATTTT. Translating it yields CASSFIGRGNQPQHF.

The chain combines TRBV24-1 with TRBJ2-2, with 7 positions matching TRBD1. V shed 6 bases and J 1 base; nucleotides not matched to a gene: 7. The germline V gene encodes CDR1 KGHDR and CDR2 SFDVKD. This CDR3 contains 16 residues. CDR3 bases: TGTGCCACCAGTTCATCAAACAGGGGGAACACCGGGGAGCTGTTTTTT. Encoded protein: CATSSSNRGNTGELFF.

The chain couples TRBV25-1 to TRBJ1-1; 7 bases match TRBD1. With V trimmed by 4 bases and J by 4 bases, 3 bases remained unmatched. The CDR3 runs 13 residues. The germline gives CDR1 MGHDK, CDR2 SYGVNS. CDR3 DNA sequence: TGTGCCAGCAGTGGAGGGACAGTCACTGAAGCTTTCTTT. It is translated as CASSGGTVTEAFF.

The chain is built from TRBV4-3 and TRBJ2-1; D remains unclear. Trimming pared 0 bases from V and 6 bases from J, leaving 9 bases between. The CDR3 consists of 14 residues. The germline V gene encodes CDR1 LGHNA and CDR2 YSLEER. CDR3 in amino acids: CASSQERSGNEQFF. CDR3 coding DNA: TGCGCCAGCAGCCAAGAAAGGTCGGGCAATGAGCAGTTCTTC.

The genes are TRBV29-1 and TRBJ1-1, with D possibly TRBD1 on 5 matching bases. The V end lost 7 bases, the J end lost 2 bases, and 14 bases lay between the germline ends. The germline CDR1 and CDR2 sequences are SQVTM and ANQGSEA. This CDR3 spans 13 amino acids. The CDR3 protein is CSALGQLNTEAFF. In nucleotides, the CDR3 is TGCAGCGCCCTGGGGCAGCTTAACACTGAAGCTTTCTTT.

The chain couples TRBV6-2 or TRBV6-3 to TRBJ2-3; no clear D. CDR3 size: 13 residues. Germline assignment: CDR1 MNHEY and CDR2 SVGEGT. V lost 4 bases and J lost 4, with 9 bases in between. CDR3: CASSSYLADTQYF. The CDR3 DNA sequence: TGTGCCAGCAGTTCCTACCTCGCAGATACGCAGTATTTT.

The chain employs TRBV3-1 (or the pseudogene TRBV3-2) and TRBJ2-3; TRBD2 agrees at 9 bases. The CDR3 is 16 amino acids. V lost 3 bases to trimming and J lost 3 bases; unmatched junction nucleotides: 7. Per the germline V gene, CDR1 is LGHDT and CDR2 is YNNKEL (reference sequence). Here the CDR3 reads CASSHTAGGGTDTQYF. CDR3 DNA sequence: TGTGCCAGCAGCCATACAGCGGGGGGTGGAACAGATACGCAGTATTTT.

The chain couples TRBV9 to TRBJ2-6; possibly TRBD1 for D (5 bases). V was shortened by 4 bases and J by 4 bases, with 12 bases between the two germline ends. CDR1 is SGDLS, CDR2 YYNGEE, per germline. The CDR3 has 15 residues. The CDR3: CASSPRGTGANVLTF. The DNA for the CDR3 is TGTGCCAGCAGCCCTAGGGGAACCGGGGCCAACGTCCTGACTTTC.

This sequence joins TRBV6-5 and TRBJ1-1; a possible D gene is TRBD1 (6 bases). CDR1 is MNHEY, CDR2 SVGAGI, per germline. V was trimmed by 4 bases and J by 6 bases, leaving 9 bases between them. The CDR3 sequence is 12 residues long. The CDR3 sequence: CASSSGAAEAFF. DNA for the CDR3: TGTGCCAGCAGTTCAGGGGCGGCTGAAGCTTTCTTT.

The chain is built from TRBV6-2 or TRBV6-3 and TRBJ2-7, with TRBD2 matching 14 bases. The length of the CDR3 is 19 residues. V dropped 6 bases and J dropped 3; count of bases not matched to a gene: 16. CDR1 and CDR2 from the germline V gene are MNHEY and SVGEGT. The DNA for the CDR3 is TGTGCCAGCAGCACTCCGGGACTAGCGGGAGTGCGGGACTTCTACGAGCAGTACTTC. Protein product: CASSTPGLAGVRDFYEQYF.

This chain joins TRBV4-3 and TRBJ2-7; TRBD1 matches 10 bases. The CDR3 length is 16 residues. V lost 1 base, J lost 4 bases, and 7 bases stayed unmatched. Per germline, CDR1 LGHNA and CDR2 YSLEER. Written as DNA, the CDR3 is TGCGCCAGCAGCCAAGCCTCGGGACAGGGGAGTTACGAGCAGTACTTC. It specifies CASSQASGQGSYEQYF.

The chain recombines TRBV5-8 with TRBJ2-7; 10 bases are a match to TRBD2. Germline trimming cut 4 bases from V and 5 bases from J; bases unmatched to any gene: 9. The germline V gene has CDR1 SGHTS and CDR2 YDEGEE. This CDR3 region has 15 residues. This CDR3 reads CASSPERGGPNEQYF. CDR3 nucleotides: TGTGCCAGCAGCCCGGAGCGGGGGGGACCCAACGAGCAGTACTTC.

The chain has TRBV6-1 and TRBJ2-1, with TRBD2 matching 7 bases. Germline V lookup: CDR1 MNHNS, CDR2 SASEGT. CDR3 length: 16 residues. V was pared by 2 bases and J by 3 bases, with 7 bases of the junction left unmatched. The CDR3 spells CASSENLAEFYNEQFF. Written as DNA, the CDR3 is TGTGCCAGCAGTGAAAACCTAGCGGAGTTCTACAATGAGCAGTTCTTC.

V is TRBV7-2 and J is TRBJ1-2; maybe TRBD1 (6 bases). V lost 4 bases to trimming and J lost 4 bases, with 16 bases between them. CDR3 length: 15 amino acids. Germline CDR1 and CDR2: SGHTA and FQGNSA. The CDR3 spells CASSSSPDRPYGYTF. Written as DNA, the CDR3 is TGTGCCAGCAGCTCTAGCCCCGACAGGCCCTATGGCTACACCTTC.

The chain is built from TRBV6-5 and TRBJ1-1, with 9 bases matching TRBD1. CDR1 and CDR2 from the germline V gene are MNHEY and SVGAGI. The CDR3 spans 11 residues. V shed 6 bases and J 11 bases; nucleotides not matched to a gene: 4. The CDR3 protein is CASSTGTGAFF. In nucleotides, the CDR3 is TGTGCCAGCAGCACCGGGACAGGGGCTTTCTTT.

The V gene is TRBV30, the J gene TRBJ2-2, with 8 nucleotides matching TRBD2. Trimming removed 5 bases from V and 2 bases from J; junction bases left unmatched: 7. This CDR3 has 15 amino acids. Germline assignment: CDR1 GTSNPN and CDR2 SVGIG (reference sequence). The CDR3 spells CAWGPGLVNTGELFF. CDR3 in DNA: TGTGCCTGGGGACCGGGACTAGTAAACACCGGGGAGCTGTTTTTT.

The gene calls are TRBV7-2 and TRBJ2-3, with 10 nucleotides matching TRBD1. There are 16 residues in the CDR3. Looked up from germline, CDR1 is SGHTA and CDR2 is FQGNSA. The V gene end was trimmed by 1 base and the J gene end by 10 bases; junction bases not matched to a gene: 11. The CDR3 DNA reads as TGTGCCAGCAGCTTAGTCGGGACAGGGGCTTCGGGGGCGCAGTATTTT. As protein: CASSLVGTGASGAQYF. The whole variable domain, filled in from reference TRBV7-2 and TRBJ2-3, reads GAGVSQSPSNKVTEKGKDVELRCDPISGHTALYWYRQSLGQGLEFLIYFQGNSAPDKSGLPSDRFSAERTGGSVSTLTIQRTQQEDSAVYLCASSLVGTGASGAQYFGPGTRLTVL.

The J gene is TRBJ2-1, the V gene TRBV10-3; no firm D call. The CDR3 is 12 amino acids. The V and J ends lost 6 bases and 5 bases respectively, with 8 bases between them. Germline V gene data show CDR1 as ENHRY and CDR2 as SYGVKD. CDR3 nucleotides: TGTGCCATCAGCCCCCAGAACAATGAGCAGTTCTTC. Its protein is CAISPQNNEQFF.

This chain connects TRBV10-3 to TRBJ1-1, with 9 nucleotides matching TRBD1. In germline, CDR1 is ENHRY, CDR2 SYGVKD. The trim removed 8 bases at V and 6 bases at J, leaving 10 bases unmatched. The CDR3 runs to 14 residues. The CDR3 DNA reads as TGTGCCATCCAACAGGGGACAGGGTATCCTGAAGCTTTCTTT. It is translated as CAIQQGTGYPEAFF.

J is TRBJ2-1 and V is TRBV25-1, with 7 nucleotides matching TRBD1. The germline V gene has CDR1 MGHDK and CDR2 SYGVNS. V was pared by 3 bases and J by 4 bases, with 6 bases of the junction left unmatched. There are 15 residues in the CDR3. For the CDR3, the DNA is TGTGCCAGCAGTGATTCCCAGGGGGTTTACAATGAGCAGTTCTTC. It encodes CASSDSQGVYNEQFF.

DNA for the CDR3: TGTGCCAGCAGCTTGCGGCGGGGCAGGGTGGGGGAGACCCAGTACTTC. Amino acid sequence: CASSLRRGRVGETQYF. The chain recombines TRBV7-2 with TRBJ2-5, with a tentative D call TRBD2 (6 bases). Germline CDR1 and CDR2: SGHTA and FQGNSA. The CDR3 sequence is 16 residues long. V was trimmed by 3 bases and J by 5 bases, leaving 19 bases between them.

The V gene is TRBV5-4, the J gene TRBJ2-7; 7 bases are shared with TRBD1. Germline V gives CDR1 SGHNT, CDR2 YYREEE (reference sequence). The J segment lost 3 bases and the V segment lost 4 bases, leaving 7 bases of the junction unmatched. This CDR3 region has 14 residues. The CDR3 nucleotides read TGTGCCAGCAGCGCCCTACAGGGGAACTACGAGCAGTACTTC. As protein: CASSALQGNYEQYF.